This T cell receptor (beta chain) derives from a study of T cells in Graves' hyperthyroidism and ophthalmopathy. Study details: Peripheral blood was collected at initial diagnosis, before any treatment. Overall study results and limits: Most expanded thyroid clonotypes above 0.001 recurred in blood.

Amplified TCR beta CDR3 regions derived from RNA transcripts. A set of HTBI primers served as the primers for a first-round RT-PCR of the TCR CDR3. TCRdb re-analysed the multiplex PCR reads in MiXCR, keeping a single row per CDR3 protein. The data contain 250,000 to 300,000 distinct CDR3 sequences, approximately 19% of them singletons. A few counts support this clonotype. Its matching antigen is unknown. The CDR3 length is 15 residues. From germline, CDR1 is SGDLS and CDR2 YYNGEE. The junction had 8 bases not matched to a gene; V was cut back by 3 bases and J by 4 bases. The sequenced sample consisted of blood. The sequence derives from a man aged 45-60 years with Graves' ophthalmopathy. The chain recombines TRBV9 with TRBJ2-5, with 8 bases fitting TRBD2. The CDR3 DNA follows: TGTGCCAGCAGCGGAGGCCCCACTAGCGGAGAGACCCAGTACTTC. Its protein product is CASSGGPTSGETQYF.